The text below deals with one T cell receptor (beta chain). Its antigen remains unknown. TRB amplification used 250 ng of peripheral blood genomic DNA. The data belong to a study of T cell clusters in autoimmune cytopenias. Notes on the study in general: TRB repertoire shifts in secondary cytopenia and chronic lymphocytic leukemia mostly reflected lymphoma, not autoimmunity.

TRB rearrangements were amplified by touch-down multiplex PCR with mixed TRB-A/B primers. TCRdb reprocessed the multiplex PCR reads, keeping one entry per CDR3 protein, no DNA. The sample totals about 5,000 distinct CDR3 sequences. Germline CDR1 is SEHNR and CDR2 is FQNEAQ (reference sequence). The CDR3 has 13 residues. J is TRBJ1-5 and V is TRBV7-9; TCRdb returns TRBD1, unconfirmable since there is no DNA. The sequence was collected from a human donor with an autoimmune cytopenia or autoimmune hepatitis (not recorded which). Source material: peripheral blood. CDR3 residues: CASSTQGNQPQHF.